Each of the 16 T cell receptor beta chains below was sequenced from the same sample in a study of cytomegalovirus exposure and HLA in healthy donors. 13 Jbeta primers and 60 Vbeta primers were used for the PCR. Method: immunoSEQ multiplex PCR; TCRdb's copy keeps in-frame clones and lacks some. The sample lists approximately 60,000 clones; around 83% were seen once. The source material was PBMCs. Receptors originate from a man aged 25-45 years in good health and CMV-seronegative.

The CDR3 reads CASSLVVVTDINSPLHF. CDR3 bases: TGCGCCAGCAGCTTGGTTGTCGTGACGGACATAAATTCACCCCTCCACTTT. The rearrangement uses TRBV5-1 and TRBJ1-6, with TRBD1 as a possible D gene (5 bases). The CDR3 loop spans 17 amino acids. Germline CDR1 is SGHRS and CDR2 is YFSETQ. Trimming pared 0 bases from V and 7 bases from J, leaving 17 bases between.

This chain links TRBV5-1 with TRBJ2-2, with 7 positions matching TRBD1. The germline CDR1 and CDR2 sequences are SGHRS and YFSETQ. J was trimmed by 3 bases and V by 3 bases; bases with no gene match: 8. The CDR3 runs 16 residues. The CDR3 loop reads CASSYDRDIDTGELFF. CDR3 in DNA: TGCGCCAGCAGCTACGACAGGGACATTGACACCGGGGAGCTGTTTTTT.

The V and J genes are TRBV20-1 and TRBJ2-5; the D gene is possibly TRBD2 (5 bases). In germline, CDR1 is DFQATT, CDR2 SNEGSKA (reference sequence). Trimming left V 5 bases short and J 7 bases short, with 8 bases between. The CDR3 consists of 10 residues. This CDR3 reads CSALRGTQYF. CDR3 coding DNA: TGCAGTGCTCTCCGGGGGACCCAGTACTTC.

This chain connects TRBV6-1 to TRBJ2-5; 9 bases fit TRBD2. CDR3 size: 16 residues. CDR1 and CDR2 (germline): MNHNS, SASEGT. Trimming cost V 4 bases and J 4 bases; bases outside gene matches: 10. CDR3 bases: TGTGCCAGCAGTGGGCGACTAGCGGCTCCCAGAGAGACCCAGTACTTC. As protein: CASSGRLAAPRETQYF.

The genes are TRBV7-2 and TRBJ2-1, with TRBD2 matching over 8 bases. The length of the CDR3 is 17 residues. Germline-derived CDR1 and CDR2 are SGHTA and FQGNSA. V shed 2 bases, J shed 9 bases, and the junction held 15 bases outside the gene matches. The CDR3: CASSLYSSGGPSSEQFF. The CDR3 nucleotides are TGTGCCAGCAGCTTATATTCGAGCGGGGGTCCATCCAGTGAGCAGTTCTTC.

This rearrangement joins TRBV7-6 to TRBJ2-2; TRBD2 agrees at 9 bases. CDR1 is SGHVS, CDR2 FNYEAQ, per germline. The CDR3 is 15 amino acids. The ends lost 2 bases at V and 5 bases at J; junction bases unmatched: 3. The CDR3 DNA reads TGTGCCAGCAGCTTAAGGACTAGCGAAACCGGGGAGCTGTTTTTT. It is translated as CASSLRTSETGELFF.

This clone has a single count. J is TRBJ1-6 and V is TRBV30; the D gene is possibly TRBD1 (6 bases). This CDR3 has 14 amino acids. V lost 0 bases to trimming and J lost 10 bases, with 13 bases between them. CDR1 is GTSNPN and CDR2 is SVGIG in the germline V gene (reference sequence). The CDR3 spells CAWSVRGARSPLHF. CDR3 nucleotides: TGTGCCTGGAGTGTACGGGGGGCACGGTCACCCCTCCACTTT.

J is TRBJ1-6 and V is TRBV19; D is possibly TRBD1 (6 bases). The CDR3 length is 13 residues. Trimming took 8 bases from V and 3 from J, leaving 8 bases between them. Per the germline V gene, CDR1 is LNHDA and CDR2 is SQIVND (reference sequence). CDR3 protein: CASRGGYNSPLHF. The CDR3 region has the DNA TGTGCCAGTCGAGGGGGCTATAATTCACCCCTCCACTTT.

This chain uses TRBV7-3 with TRBJ1-1, with D uncertain. The CDR3 consists of 13 residues. V was shortened by 4 bases and J by 1 base, with 7 bases between the two germline ends. CDR1 and CDR2 from the germline V gene are SGHTA and FQGTGA. CDR3 sequence reads: CASSSQRNTEAFF. The DNA of the CDR3 is TGTGCCAGCAGCTCGCAGCGGAACACTGAAGCTTTCTTT.

Points on this clone: This sample also contains other DNA sequences that code for the same CDR3. The DNA for the CDR3 is TGTGCCAGCAGCACGGGACTACCAGTCTACGAGCAGTACTTC. Protein: CASSTGLPVYEQYF. This sequence joins TRBV5-6 and TRBJ2-7; 7 nucleotides line up with TRBD2. Germline CDR1 reads SGHDT; CDR2 reads YYEEEE. The CDR3 is made up of 14 amino acids. Germline trimming cut 4 bases from V and 3 bases from J; bases unmatched to any gene: 7.

In nucleotides, the CDR3 is TGTGCCATCAGTGAGTCCTCGGGGATTGGAAACACCATATATTTT. It specifies CAISESSGIGNTIYF. V and J are TRBV10-3 and TRBJ1-3; D gene ambiguous. Germline lookup yields CDR1 ENHRY and CDR2 SYGVKD. This CDR3 spans 15 amino acids. Trimming took 0 bases from V and 3 from J, leaving 9 bases between them.

This sequence joins TRBV27 and TRBJ1-5; 7 bases align to TRBD1. Trimming took 0 bases from V and 2 from J; bases not matched to a gene: 1. The CDR3 is made up of 15 amino acids. Germline CDR1 MNHEY, CDR2 SMNVEV (reference sequence). The CDR3 protein is CASSLSGQGNQPQHF. The DNA for the CDR3 is TGTGCCAGCAGTTTATCTGGACAGGGCAATCAGCCCCAGCATTTT.

The chain is built from TRBV7-9 and TRBJ1-3; TRBD1 matches 8 bases. The trim removed 2 bases at V and 4 bases at J, leaving 7 bases unmatched. This CDR3 comprises 16 residues. CDR1 SEHNR and CDR2 FQNEAQ come from the germline V gene (reference sequence). CDR3 amino acids: CASSLPTGVSGNTIYF. As DNA, the CDR3 is TGTGCCAGCAGCTTACCGACAGGGGTGTCAGGAAACACCATATATTTT.

V and J are TRBV19 and TRBJ2-1; 10 nucleotides align to TRBD1. The CDR3 contains 15 residues. Per the germline V gene, CDR1 is LNHDA and CDR2 is SQIVND (reference sequence). Trimming removed 3 bases from V and 6 bases from J; junction bases left unmatched: 5. As DNA, the CDR3 is TGTGCCAGTAGTATTGAGGGGACAGGGGTCAATGAGCAGTTCTTC. Amino acids: CASSIEGTGVNEQFF.

In its sample, this clone ranks as medium-sized. The rearrangement uses TRBV6-4 and TRBJ2-3; a possible D gene is TRBD2 (6 bases). Germline-derived CDR1 and CDR2 are MRHNA and SNTAGT. Trimming shortened V by 5 bases and J by 6 bases, and 15 bases separated the two germline ends. CDR3 length: 14 residues. The CDR3 reads CASSSAGEADTQYF. Written as DNA, the CDR3 is TGTGCCAGCAGTTCAGCGGGCGAGGCTGATACGCAGTATTTT.

The chain uses TRBV7-9 and TRBJ2-7; D possibly corresponds to TRBD2 (5 bases). With 1 base removed from V and 0 bases from J, the gap between germline ends came to 16 bases. Germline V gene sequence: CDR1 SEHNR, CDR2 FQNEAQ (reference sequence). The CDR3 is made up of 17 amino acids. CDR3 region: CASSLGGQISSSYEQYF. The CDR3, as DNA: TGTGCCAGCAGCTTAGGAGGGCAAATTAGTAGCTCCTACGAGCAGTACTTC.